The clone carrying this TCR beta chain was detected only once. The data stem from a study of blood T cell repertoires in COVID-19. The repertoire was sequenced with immunoSEQ multiplex PCR; TCRdb's copy has only in-frame clones and lacks some. The sample consists of about 130,000 clones, 70% to 85% of them appearing once. This TCR was sampled from a woman in her sixties or seventies with acute or convalescent COVID-19. Sequencing was carried out using peripheral blood.

As DNA, the CDR3 is TGCGCCAGCAGCTCCCTGGGGGGTGATACTGAAGCTTTCTTT. It specifies CASSSLGGDTEAFF. This chain connects TRBV5-1 to TRBJ1-1; possible D gene TRBD1, 5 bases. The V and J ends lost 3 bases and 5 bases respectively, with 14 bases between them. The germline gives CDR1 SGHRS, CDR2 YFSETQ. The CDR3 spans 14 residues. The whole variable domain, remainder taken from reference TRBV5-1 and TRBJ1-1, is KAGVTQTPRYLIKTRGQQVTLSCSPISGHRSVSWYQQTPGQGLQFLFEYFSETQRNKGNFPGRFSGRQFSNSRSEMNVSTLELGDSALYLCASSSLGGDTEAFFGQGTRLTVV.